This TCR beta chain was found in a study of response to subunit inactivated influenza vaccine. In its sample, this clonotype was seen many times. TCRdb reprocessed the RT-PCR reads with MiXCR, giving one entry per CDR3 protein. The sample contains just under 550,000 distinct CDR3 sequences, roughly 25% of which appear only once. The V and J ends lost 0 bases and 4 bases respectively, with 11 bases between them. Germline V lookup: CDR1 SQVTM, CDR2 ANQGSEA. The CDR3 is made up of 14 amino acids. This sample was also put to use in a study of T cells expressing NK-cell markers. That work contributes: It was by 5'RACE template switching with UMIs that TCR beta cDNA was made.

Sequencing used CD4+ T cells sorted from PBMCs, obtained approximately 12 days after vaccination. The sequence was collected from a man aged 50-59 years who received an inactivated influenza vaccine. V and J are TRBV29-1 and TRBJ2-3, with D hard to call. DNA of the CDR3: TGCAGCGTTGAAGAGTCCGGCATTCCAGATACGCAGTATTTT. This encodes CSVEESGIPDTQYF.